This TCR beta chain was found in a study of naive and memory T cell subsets. Findings and caveats of the study: TCR transcript changes with activation or differentiation may affect this RNA method. TCRs were reportedly recovered from both biopsy types, mostly tuberculin test sites.

Amplification of ligated cDNA took four PCR rounds with SP2 and nested alpha and beta constant primers. Reverse transcription of blood and skin TCR RNA was primed at alpha and beta constant regions. TCRdb redid the calling of the UMI-ligation and nested PCR reads with MiXCR, one entry per CDR3 protein. In the table there are about 37,000 distinct CDR3 sequences, roughly 9.6% of which are singletons. J gave up 3 bases and V 5 bases, and 7 bases lay outside the gene matches. From germline, CDR1 is SGHAT and CDR2 FQDESV (reference sequence). The length of the CDR3 is 16 residues. Regarding this clonotype: The antigen is unknown.

The treatment is: skin biopsy from PPD injection site in Mantoux-positive individual. A UMI-containing oligonucleotide was joined by 3' ligation to the TCR cDNA template. Reverse transcription used DNase-treated unsorted total RNA, aiming for roughly 1 to 1,100 ng. This TCR came from an adult in good health. The chain joins TRBV11-1 to TRBJ2-1, with TRBD2 matching over 10 bases. The sequencing here drew on skin, taken from a tuberculin skin test site. CDR3 in amino acids: CASSLGSGGGYNEQFF. The CDR3 DNA follows: TGTGCCAGCAGCCTTGGAAGCGGGGGGGGCTACAATGAGCAGTTCTTC.